Presented here are 3 T cell receptor beta chains from one specimen sequenced in a study of blood T cell repertoires in COVID-19. Profiled with immunoSEQ multiplex PCR; TCRdb holds only in-frame clones, not every one. The sample has fewer than 250,000 clones, 86% seen once. The sample taken for sequencing was peripheral blood. The source is a woman over 75 with COVID-19, enrolled during active disease.

The chain employs TRBV7-8 and TRBJ2-5; 10 nucleotides agree with TRBD2. The CDR3 is 15 residues long. The V and J ends lost 1 base and 2 bases, in that order; junction bases with no gene match: 1. Germline V gene lookup returns CDR1 SGHVS and CDR2 FQNEAQ. In DNA, the CDR3 is TGTGCCAGCAGCTTAGTAGCGGGGGGACAAGAGACCCAGTACTTC. Encoded protein: CASSLVAGGQETQYF.

The table lists this clone with a few counts. The chain employs TRBV6-5 and TRBJ1-1; D remains ambiguous. The CDR3 is made up of 14 amino acids. CDR1 is MNHEY, CDR2 SVGAGI, per germline. Trimming pared 5 bases from V and 0 bases from J, leaving 10 bases between. This CDR3 is CASSPRTVNTEAFF. The DNA of the CDR3 is TGTGCCAGCAGTCCACGGACTGTGAACACTGAAGCTTTCTTT.

This clone was observed a handful of times. The chain uses TRBV2 and TRBJ1-1; D ambiguous. Looked up from germline, CDR1 is SNHLY and CDR2 is FYNNEI. This CDR3 is built from 16 residues. Deletions cut 2 bases from V and 5 bases from J, with 18 bases between. CDR3 sequence: CASSERGPPLGTEAFF. CDR3 sequence (DNA): TGTGCCAGCAGTGAAAGAGGGCCCCCCTTGGGGACTGAAGCTTTCTTT. The entire variable domain, with the rest obtained from reference TRBV2 and TRBJ1-1, is as follows: EPEVTQTPSHQVTQMGQEVILRCVPISNHLYFYWYRQILGQKVEFLVSFYNNEISEKSEIFDDQFSVERPDGSNFTLKIRSTKLEDSAMYFCASSERGPPLGTEAFFGQGTRLTVV.